This passage covers 15 T cell receptor beta chains from one sample sequenced in a study of control samples from healthy donors and cancer patients. Here immunoSEQ multiplex PCR was the method, and the copy in TCRdb shows in-frame clones only, minus some. The table has about 120,000 clones, roughly 90% seen once; the top ten hold around 5.4%. Material for sequencing was blood. The source is a man aged 18 to 29 in good health.

This sequence joins TRBV27 and TRBJ2-7, with 10 bases fitting TRBD2. Per the germline V gene, CDR1 is MNHEY and CDR2 is SMNVEV (reference sequence). The CDR3 has 15 residues. The V and J ends lost 5 bases and 1 base, in that order; junction bases with no gene match: 5. CDR3 coding DNA: TGTGCCAGCAGTATACTAGCGGGGTTTTCCTACGAGCAGTACTTC. Amino acid sequence: CASSILAGFSYEQYF.

V gene TRBV6-5 combines with J gene TRBJ2-3; 10 bases match TRBD2. The junction had 4 bases not matched to a gene; V was cut back by 2 bases and J by 2 bases. Per the germline V gene, CDR1 is MNHEY and CDR2 is SVGAGI. The CDR3 runs to 16 residues. The CDR3 is CASSYGAGGDTDTQYF. As DNA, the CDR3 is TGTGCCAGCAGTTACGGAGCGGGGGGGGACACAGATACGCAGTATTTT.

The chain employs TRBV2 and TRBJ2-1, with unresolved D. Germline V gene lookup returns CDR1 SNHLY and CDR2 FYNNEI. The CDR3 extends over 14 amino acids. V was trimmed by 4 bases and J by 8 bases, leaving 15 bases between them. CDR3 loop: CASSGSRRVDEQFF. CDR3 sequence (DNA): TGTGCCAGCAGTGGGTCCCGCCGGGTAGATGAGCAGTTCTTC.

This chain joins TRBV3-1 (or the pseudogene TRBV3-2) and TRBJ2-7; perhaps TRBD2 as D (5 bases). The V gene lost 1 base and the J gene lost 2 bases, with 9 bases spanning the gap. The V gene's germline CDR1 is LGHDT and CDR2 YNNKEL (reference sequence). The CDR3 is 14 amino acids. In DNA form, the CDR3 reads TGTGCCAGCAGCCAAGCCGGGGTCCCCTACGAGCAGTACTTC. Amino acid sequence: CASSQAGVPYEQYF.

This sequence joins TRBV6-6 and TRBJ1-3; no definite D call. Germline assignment: CDR1 MNHNY and CDR2 SVGAGI (reference sequence). Trimming stripped 5 bases from V and 0 bases from J, with 17 bases between. The CDR3 runs to 17 residues. The CDR3 loop reads CASSPRVGKGSGNTIYF. For the CDR3, the DNA is TGTGCCAGCAGTCCCCGAGTGGGGAAGGGCTCTGGAAACACCATATATTTT.

V is TRBV7-9 and J is TRBJ1-5; 8 bases agree with TRBD1. The V and J ends lost 4 bases and 1 base, in that order; junction bases with no gene match: 3. The CDR3 runs 15 residues. Per the germline V gene, CDR1 is SEHNR and CDR2 is FQNEAQ (reference sequence). CDR3 in amino acids: CASSSGQVSNQPQHF. CDR3 DNA sequence: TGTGCCAGCAGCTCGGGACAGGTGAGCAATCAGCCCCAGCATTTT.

The CDR3 DNA reads TGCAGCGTTGTGAAGGCAGGGCTGAGCACCGGGGAGCTGTTTTTT. Translating gives CSVVKAGLSTGELFF. The rearrangement links TRBV29-1 to TRBJ2-2; D may be TRBD1 (5 bases). V lost 4 bases to trimming and J lost 4 bases, with 16 bases between them. The CDR3 has 15 amino acids. Germline V gene data show CDR1 as SQVTM and CDR2 as ANQGSEA.

The rearrangement links TRBV7-3 to TRBJ2-1, with 8 bases aligning to TRBD2. V lost 6 bases, J lost 11 bases, and 12 bases stayed unmatched. Germline V gene data show CDR1 as SGHTA and CDR2 as FQGTGA. This CDR3 contains 14 residues. Here the CDR3 reads CASRETSAGDKQFF. In DNA, the CDR3 is TGTGCCAGCAGGGAGACTAGCGCCGGGGATAAGCAGTTCTTC.

The V gene is TRBV2, the J gene TRBJ2-3, with no clear D. The V end lost 10 bases, the J end lost 1 base, and 15 bases lay between the germline ends. CDR1 and CDR2 (germline): SNHLY, FYNNEI. The CDR3 extends over 14 amino acids. The CDR3 DNA reads as TGTGCCAACAGCCGAATGCTGGGCACAGATACGCAGTATTTT. It yields the protein CANSRMLGTDTQYF.

This chain connects TRBV18 to TRBJ1-1, with D perhaps matching TRBD1 (6 bases). Between the trimmed V and J ends, which lost 5 bases and 5 bases, there was a span of 18 bases. CDR1 is KGHSH and CDR2 is LQKENI in the germline V gene. This CDR3 region has 15 residues. The CDR3 sequence: CASSGGASLGTEAFF. The CDR3 DNA follows: TGTGCCAGCTCAGGGGGCGCGAGTCTTGGGACTGAAGCTTTCTTT.

This clone was observed once. The V gene is TRBV5-4, the J gene TRBJ1-3; possible D gene TRBD1, 6 bases. There are 14 residues in the CDR3. V shed 9 bases and J shed 0 bases, with 13 bases lying between them. Germline CDR1 is SGHNT and CDR2 is YYREEE (reference sequence). CDR3: CATRMGASGNTIYF. In DNA form, the CDR3 reads TGTGCCACCAGGATGGGGGCCTCTGGAAACACCATATATTTT.

V gene TRBV6-5 combines with J gene TRBJ1-1; TRBD1 matches at 9 bases. V dropped 6 bases and J dropped 5; count of bases not matched to a gene: 4. CDR3 length: 13 amino acids. CDR1 MNHEY and CDR2 SVGAGI come from the germline V gene. The CDR3 bases are TGTGCCAGCAGCAGACAGGGGGGGACTGAAGCTTTCTTT. Translation gives CASSRQGGTEAFF.

The rearrangement joins TRBV27 to TRBJ2-1; D may be TRBD1 or TRBD2 (5 bases each). This CDR3 spans 14 amino acids. V was shortened by 6 bases and J by 4 bases, with 13 bases between the two germline ends. Germline assignment: CDR1 MNHEY and CDR2 SMNVEV (reference sequence). The CDR3 region is CASRRDGFYNEQFF. In nucleotides, the CDR3 is TGTGCCAGCAGAAGGGACGGATTTTACAATGAGCAGTTCTTC.

The DNA of the CDR3 is TGTGCCAGTAGTAGATGGGACAGGGGCGGCTATGGCTACACCTTC. This translates into CASSRWDRGGYGYTF. V gene TRBV19 combines with J gene TRBJ1-2, with 10 bases fitting TRBD1. The V gene's germline CDR1 is LNHDA and CDR2 SQIVND (reference sequence). CDR3 size: 15 residues. J lost 4 bases, V lost 4 bases, and 6 bases had no gene match.

The rearrangement uses TRBV2 and TRBJ2-2; 7 bases match TRBD1. Trimming took 4 bases from V and 6 from J; bases not matched to a gene: 5. The CDR3 length is 14 residues. Germline V gene sequence: CDR1 SNHLY, CDR2 FYNNEI. The DNA for the CDR3 is TGTGCCAGCAGTGTAGACCAGGGGGCCGGGGAGCTGTTTTTT. Translated: CASSVDQGAGELFF. Full variable domain (outside the CDR3, taken from reference TRBV2 and TRBJ2-2): EPEVTQTPSHQVTQMGQEVILRCVPISNHLYFYWYRQILGQKVEFLVSFYNNEISEKSEIFDDQFSVERPDGSNFTLKIRSTKLEDSAMYFCASSVDQGAGELFFGEGSRLTVL.